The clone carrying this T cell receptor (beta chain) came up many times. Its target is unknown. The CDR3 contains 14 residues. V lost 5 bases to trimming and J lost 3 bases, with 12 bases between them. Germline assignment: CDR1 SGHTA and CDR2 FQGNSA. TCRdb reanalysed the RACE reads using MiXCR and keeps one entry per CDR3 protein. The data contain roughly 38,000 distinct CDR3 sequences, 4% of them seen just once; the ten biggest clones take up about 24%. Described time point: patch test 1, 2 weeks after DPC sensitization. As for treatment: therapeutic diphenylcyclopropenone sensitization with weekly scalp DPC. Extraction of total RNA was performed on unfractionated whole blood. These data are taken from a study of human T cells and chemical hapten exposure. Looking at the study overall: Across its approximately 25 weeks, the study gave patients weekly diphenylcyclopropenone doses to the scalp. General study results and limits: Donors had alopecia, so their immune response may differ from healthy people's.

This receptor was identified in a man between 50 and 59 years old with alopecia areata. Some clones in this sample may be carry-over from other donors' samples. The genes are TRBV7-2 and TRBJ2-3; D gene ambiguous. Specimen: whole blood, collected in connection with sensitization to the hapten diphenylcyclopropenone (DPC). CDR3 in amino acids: CASSPGLVTDTQYF. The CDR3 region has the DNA TGTGCCAGCAGCCCCGGCTTAGTGACAGATACGCAGTATTTT. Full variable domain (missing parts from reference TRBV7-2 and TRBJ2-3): GAGVSQSPSNKVTEKGKDVELRCDPISGHTALYWYRQSLGQGLEFLIYFQGNSAPDKSGLPSDRFSAERTGGSVSTLTIQRTQQEDSAVYLCASSPGLVTDTQYFGPGTRLTVL.